The 32 T cell receptor beta chains below come from one sample, sequenced in a study of shared clonotypes between healthy human individuals. Libraries were prepared by immunoSEQ multiplex PCR; TCRdb keeps only in-frame clonotypes and omits some of them. The table shows some 1.5 million clones, with roughly 96% occurring only once. Material for sequencing was naive CD4+ T cells sorted from blood. The subset is: CD45RA+ positively selected. These receptors all come from a man in his thirties or forties in good health.

The V gene is TRBV19, the J gene TRBJ2-1, with unresolved D. The CDR3 has 15 amino acids. Deletions cut 7 bases from V and 0 bases from J, with 13 bases between. From germline, CDR1 is LNHDA and CDR2 SQIVND (reference sequence). CDR3 region: CASNSPGDSYNEQFF. Written as DNA, the CDR3 is TGTGCCAGTAACTCGCCCGGAGACTCCTACAATGAGCAGTTCTTC.

The chain has TRBV18 and TRBJ1-3; tentative D call: TRBD1 (5 bases). CDR1 KGHSH and CDR2 LQKENI come from the germline V gene. V lost 0 bases and J lost 2, with 11 bases in between. The CDR3 extends over 16 amino acids. The CDR3 protein is CASSPPGGGTGNTIYF. As DNA, the CDR3 is TGTGCCAGCTCACCACCTGGGGGAGGTACTGGAAACACCATATATTTT. Full variable domain (missing parts from reference TRBV18 and TRBJ1-3): NAGVMQNPRHLVRRRGQEARLRCSPMKGHSHVYWYRQLPEEGLKFMVYLQKENIIDESGMPKERFSAEFPKEGPSILRIQQVVRGDSAAYFCASSPPGGGTGNTIYFGEGSWLTVV.

As for this clone: At the DNA level, this CDR3 is encoded by other sequences in the same sample as well. This chain joins TRBV5-1 and TRBJ2-3; D is unclear. With 0 bases removed from V and 6 bases from J, the gap between germline ends came to 2 bases. This CDR3 contains 11 residues. Germline V gene sequence: CDR1 SGHRS, CDR2 YFSETQ. CDR3 sequence reads: CASSLGDTQYF. CDR3 DNA sequence: TGCGCCAGCAGCTTGGGGGATACGCAGTATTTT.

The rearrangement joins TRBV6-5 to TRBJ1-2; 8 positions match TRBD1. Per germline, CDR1 MNHEY and CDR2 SVGAGI. V shed 5 bases and J 2 bases; nucleotides not matched to a gene: 4. This CDR3 spans 14 amino acids. CDR3 loop: CASSPRQGNYGYTF. Here the CDR3 DNA reads TGTGCCAGCAGTCCCAGACAGGGGAACTATGGCTACACCTTC.

The CDR3 loop is CASIQGFGGYNEQFF. The CDR3 nucleotides read TGTGCCAGCATTCAGGGATTCGGAGGTTACAATGAGCAGTTCTTC. The J gene is TRBJ2-1, the V gene TRBV11-2; D tentatively reads TRBD1 or TRBD2 (5 bases each). Per germline, CDR1 SGHAT and CDR2 FQNNGV. CDR3 size: 15 residues. V was cut by 7 bases and J by 4 bases, with 17 bases left in between. Based on the CDR3 plus reference TRBV11-2 and TRBJ2-1, the full variable domain is EAGVAQSPRYKIIEKRQSVAFWCNPISGHATLYWYQQILGQGPKLLIQFQNNGVVDDSQLPKDRFSAERLKGVDSTLKIQPAKLEDSAVYLCASIQGFGGYNEQFFGPGTRLTVL.

V gene TRBV28 combines with J gene TRBJ2-7; D gene ambiguous. Germline loops: CDR1 MDHEN, CDR2 SYDVKM. CDR3 length equals 12 residues. V was trimmed by 1 base and J by 7 bases, leaving 8 bases between them. This CDR3 reads CASSLSLVEQYF. As DNA, the CDR3 is TGTGCCAGCAGTTTATCCCTCGTAGAGCAGTACTTC.

This clone was detected once. The chain is built from TRBV5-1 and TRBJ2-3; 9 bases map to TRBD2. Germline CDR1 is SGHRS and CDR2 is YFSETQ. Unmatched junction bases numbered 5, after V lost 2 bases and J lost 4 bases. The CDR3 spans 15 residues. CDR3 DNA: TGCGCCAGCAGCTTAGCTAGCGGGACTGCAGATACGCAGTATTTT. Amino acid sequence: CASSLASGTADTQYF.

V and J are TRBV7-6 and TRBJ2-1; TRBD1 might be the D (5 bases). The ends were cut back, 5 bases at V and 0 bases at J, with 14 bases in the middle. Germline V lookup: CDR1 SGHVS, CDR2 FNYEAQ. The CDR3 covers 16 residues. The chain's CDR3 is CASSPTDPSSYNEQFF. CDR3 DNA: TGTGCCAGCAGCCCGACAGACCCCAGCTCCTACAATGAGCAGTTCTTC.

The chain is built from TRBV7-6 and TRBJ2-1, with D hard to call. Trimming took 7 bases from V and 0 from J, leaving 13 bases between them. This CDR3 is built from 15 residues. Looked up from germline, CDR1 is SGHVS and CDR2 is FNYEAQ. The CDR3 is CASTPMGSSYNEQFF. DNA for the CDR3: TGTGCCAGCACCCCTATGGGTAGCTCCTACAATGAGCAGTTCTTC.

A single count supports this clone. The rearrangement uses TRBV5-1 and TRBJ2-2; 13 bases are a match to TRBD2. The CDR3 runs to 16 residues. After removal of 2 bases from V and 3 bases from J, the junction contained 1 base not matched to a gene. The germline gives CDR1 SGHRS, CDR2 YFSETQ. The CDR3 DNA is TGCGCCAGCAGCTTAGGACTAGCGGGAGACACCGGGGAGCTGTTTTTT. This gives the protein CASSLGLAGDTGELFF.

V gene TRBV11-2 combines with J gene TRBJ1-1; D might be TRBD1 (5 bases). Germline V gene lookup returns CDR1 SGHAT and CDR2 FQNNGV. The V end was cut by 1 base, the J end by 0 bases, with 12 bases between. There are 16 residues in the CDR3. CDR3 bases: TGTGCCAGCAGCTTAGTCCCCGGGACCCTGAACACTGAAGCTTTCTTT. This codes for CASSLVPGTLNTEAFF. The full variable domain, its missing parts supplied by reference TRBV11-2 and TRBJ1-1, is EAGVAQSPRYKIIEKRQSVAFWCNPISGHATLYWYQQILGQGPKLLIQFQNNGVVDDSQLPKDRFSAERLKGVDSTLKIQPAKLEDSAVYLCASSLVPGTLNTEAFFGQGTRLTVV.

The rearrangement joins TRBV9 to TRBJ2-3; 10 bases line up with TRBD2. In germline, CDR1 is SGDLS, CDR2 YYNGEE. V lost 4 bases, J lost 6 bases, and 11 bases stayed unmatched. There are 16 residues in the CDR3. As DNA, the CDR3 is TGTGCCAGCAGCACAACTAGCGGGGCCCAGTCGGATACGCAGTATTTT. Encoded protein: CASSTTSGAQSDTQYF.

This chain connects TRBV11-2 to TRBJ1-1; TRBD1 is a possible D gene (5 bases). Germline CDR1 and CDR2: SGHAT and FQNNGV. This CDR3 is 16 amino acids long. V was shortened by 2 bases and J by 0 bases, with 13 bases between the two germline ends. This chain's CDR3 is CASSLKSGGLNTEAFF. CDR3 DNA: TGTGCCAGCAGCTTAAAGAGCGGGGGATTGAACACTGAAGCTTTCTTT.

The gene calls are TRBV10-2 and TRBJ2-3, with 9 bases lining up with TRBD2. CDR3 length: 16 amino acids. The trim removed 3 bases at V and 5 bases at J, leaving 9 bases unmatched. Germline V CDR1 and CDR2: WSHSY, SAAADI. The CDR3 DNA sequence: TGCGCCAGCAGTGAAGGTGGCGGGAGGGCCAAAGATACGCAGTATTTT. Protein: CASSEGGGRAKDTQYF.

The chain has TRBV5-4 and TRBJ2-6, with D perhaps matching TRBD1 or TRBD2 (5 bases each). Per the germline V gene, CDR1 is SGHNT and CDR2 is YYREEE (reference sequence). CDR3 size: 19 residues. V shed 1 base and J shed 0 bases, with 17 bases lying between them. CDR3 in amino acids: CASSLRSRVGLSGANVLTF. The CDR3 DNA reads TGTGCCAGCAGCTTGAGGTCCAGGGTAGGACTCTCTGGGGCCAACGTCCTGACTTTC.

V gene TRBV5-1 combines with J gene TRBJ2-2; D ambiguous. CDR3 size: 14 residues. The germline V gene has CDR1 SGHRS and CDR2 YFSETQ. The ends were cut back, 5 bases at V and 3 bases at J, with 11 bases in the middle. This CDR3 reads CASRIRLDTGELFF. CDR3 coding DNA: TGCGCCAGCAGGATCCGCTTGGACACCGGGGAGCTGTTTTTT. Variable domain in full (rest from reference TRBV5-1 and TRBJ2-2): KAGVTQTPRYLIKTRGQQVTLSCSPISGHRSVSWYQQTPGQGLQFLFEYFSETQRNKGNFPGRFSGRQFSNSRSEMNVSTLELGDSALYLCASRIRLDTGELFFGEGSRLTVL.

The rearrangement joins TRBV6-4 to TRBJ2-3, with TRBD2 identical over 7 bases. Germline V gene lookup returns CDR1 MRHNA and CDR2 SNTAGT. The CDR3 runs 15 residues. V shed 2 bases, J shed 1 base, and the junction held 3 bases outside the gene matches. DNA of the CDR3: TGTGCCAGCAGTGACGTGGCGGGAGGCACAGATACGCAGTATTTT. As protein: CASSDVAGGTDTQYF.

CDR3 nucleotides: TGTGCCAGCAGCCGAGAGCCCGCCGAGCAGTACTTC. It translates to CASSREPAEQYF. The rearrangement links TRBV28 to TRBJ2-7; D gene unclear. This CDR3 comprises 12 residues. V lost 6 bases and J 6 bases, leaving 12 bases between the germline ends. The germline V gene has CDR1 MDHEN and CDR2 SYDVKM.

The chain links TRBV9 to TRBJ2-7, with TRBD2 matching 9 bases. Germline V gene data show CDR1 as SGDLS and CDR2 as YYNGEE. CDR3 length: 15 amino acids. The junction had 8 bases not matched to a gene; V was cut back by 1 base and J by 6 bases. Here the CDR3 reads CASSVLSSGTGEQYF. The DNA for the CDR3 is TGTGCCAGCAGCGTACTTTCTAGCGGGACGGGCGAGCAGTACTTC. The entire variable domain, with the rest obtained from reference TRBV9 and TRBJ2-7, is as follows: DSGVTQTPKHLITATGQRVTLRCSPRSGDLSVYWYQQSLDQGLQFLIQYYNGEERAKGNILERFSAQQFPDLHSELNLSSLELGDSALYFCASSVLSSGTGEQYFGPGTRLTVT.

This clone was detected only once. This chain joins TRBV2 and TRBJ1-5; D gene uncertain. Germline-derived CDR1 and CDR2 are SNHLY and FYNNEI. The CDR3 is 15 residues long. Between the trimmed V and J ends, which lost 2 bases and 1 base, there was a span of 9 bases. The CDR3 loop reads CASSEPLVSNQPQHF. The DNA for the CDR3 is TGTGCCAGCAGTGAACCCTTGGTCAGCAATCAGCCCCAGCATTTT.

The rearrangement uses TRBV27 and TRBJ1-4; unclear D gene. The CDR3 extends over 15 amino acids. The V end lost 6 bases, the J end lost 6 bases, and 17 bases lay between the germline ends. In germline, CDR1 is MNHEY, CDR2 SMNVEV (reference sequence). The CDR3: CASSVLPMKDEKLFF. DNA for the CDR3: TGTGCCAGCAGCGTCCTTCCAATGAAAGATGAAAAACTGTTTTTT.

The chain joins TRBV19 to TRBJ2-1; 8 bases align to TRBD1. The germline CDR1 and CDR2 sequences are LNHDA and SQIVND (reference sequence). Trimming took 5 bases from V and 6 from J; bases not matched to a gene: 9. The CDR3 contains 15 residues. CDR3 DNA: TGTGCCAGTAGTTCATCCCGGACAGGGATCAATGAGCAGTTCTTC. It encodes CASSSSRTGINEQFF.

The V call is TRBV28, the J call TRBJ2-1; a possible D gene is TRBD2 (5 bases). The germline V gene has CDR1 MDHEN and CDR2 SYDVKM. The V end lost 3 bases, the J end lost 6 bases, and 18 bases lay between the germline ends. The CDR3 totals 16 residues. CDR3 coding DNA: TGTGCCAGCAGTTTCGTCGGGGTCTCAGGTATCAATGAGCAGTTCTTC. This codes for CASSFVGVSGINEQFF.

Details on this clone: The same CDR3 arises from other DNA sequences in this sample as well. The chain employs TRBV5-1 and TRBJ2-7, with a tentative D call TRBD2 (5 bases). V lost 2 bases and J 4 bases, leaving 10 bases between the germline ends. Germline CDR1 reads SGHRS; CDR2 reads YFSETQ. The CDR3 sequence is 13 residues long. Here the CDR3 DNA reads TGCGCCAGCAGCTTACCGGGAACGTACGAGCAGTACTTC. As protein: CASSLPGTYEQYF.

The V call is TRBV27, the J call TRBJ1-1; tentative D call: TRBD1 (5 bases). This CDR3 has 13 amino acids. CDR1 MNHEY and CDR2 SMNVEV come from the germline V gene (reference sequence). Trimming shortened V by 2 bases and J by 11 bases, and 15 bases separated the two germline ends. CDR3 coding DNA: TGTGCCAGCAGTTTAGATCAGGGCCTGAGGGCTTTCTTT. It encodes CASSLDQGLRAFF.

The chain combines TRBV18 with TRBJ2-7, with D hard to call. The CDR3 totals 15 residues. V lost 0 bases and J 5 bases, leaving 14 bases between the germline ends. Per germline, CDR1 KGHSH and CDR2 LQKENI. In nucleotides, the CDR3 is TGTGCCAGCTCACCACCGTCAGGTGGTTGGGACGAGCAGTACTTC. Translated: CASSPPSGGWDEQYF.

This clone has a single count. Within the sample, other DNA sequences also encode this same CDR3. The chain employs TRBV9 and TRBJ2-1, with 9 bases lining up with TRBD1. J lost 1 base, V lost 3 bases, and 2 bases had no gene match. The length of the CDR3 is 15 residues. Germline CDR1 is SGDLS and CDR2 is YYNGEE. The chain's CDR3 is CASSATGGSYNEQFF. In DNA, the CDR3 is TGTGCCAGCAGCGCGACAGGGGGTTCCTACAATGAGCAGTTCTTC.

V usage is TRBV7-6 and J usage is TRBJ1-5, with 10 nucleotides matching TRBD1. Germline V gives CDR1 SGHVS, CDR2 FNYEAQ. Trimming took 2 bases from V and 11 from J; bases not matched to a gene: 3. This CDR3 contains 13 residues. The CDR3 loop is CASSLLDRGSQHF. The CDR3 DNA sequence: TGTGCCAGCAGCTTACTGGACAGGGGGTCCCAGCATTTT.

This chain joins TRBV18 and TRBJ1-3; no clear D gene. Germline CDR1 is KGHSH and CDR2 is LQKENI. The CDR3 runs 15 residues. V was clipped by 5 bases and J by 2 bases, with 13 bases between them. The CDR3 loop is CASSIAPAAGNTIYF. The CDR3 coding sequence is TGTGCCAGCTCAATTGCCCCAGCGGCTGGAAACACCATATATTTT.

The chain uses TRBV4-1 and TRBJ2-7, with D possibly being TRBD2 (7 bases). The CDR3 totals 16 residues. The V end lost 0 bases, the J end lost 4 bases, and 16 bases lay between the germline ends. Per germline, CDR1 MGHRA and CDR2 YSYEKL. The CDR3 nucleotides are TGCGCCAGCAGCCAAGAAACTTCCAAGGGGGGGTACGAGCAGTACTTC. This encodes CASSQETSKGGYEQYF.

V and J are TRBV28 and TRBJ1-2, with 10 bases matching TRBD1. This CDR3 region has 15 residues. CDR1 and CDR2 (germline): MDHEN, SYDVKM. The V segment lost 4 bases and the J segment 5 bases; nucleotides outside the gene matches: 7. CDR3 bases: TGTGCCAGCAGTTCAACCGGGACAGGGGCTTATGGCTACACCTTC. As protein: CASSSTGTGAYGYTF.

The CDR3 is CASSSTKLHRGGTEAFF. The DNA of the CDR3 is TGTGCCAGCAGTTCAACCAAACTTCACAGGGGCGGGACTGAAGCTTTCTTT. The chain uses TRBV27 and TRBJ1-1; 7 bases map to TRBD1. Germline V lookup: CDR1 MNHEY, CDR2 SMNVEV (reference sequence). The V gene end was trimmed by 4 bases and the J gene end by 5 bases; junction bases not matched to a gene: 16. The CDR3 runs 17 residues.